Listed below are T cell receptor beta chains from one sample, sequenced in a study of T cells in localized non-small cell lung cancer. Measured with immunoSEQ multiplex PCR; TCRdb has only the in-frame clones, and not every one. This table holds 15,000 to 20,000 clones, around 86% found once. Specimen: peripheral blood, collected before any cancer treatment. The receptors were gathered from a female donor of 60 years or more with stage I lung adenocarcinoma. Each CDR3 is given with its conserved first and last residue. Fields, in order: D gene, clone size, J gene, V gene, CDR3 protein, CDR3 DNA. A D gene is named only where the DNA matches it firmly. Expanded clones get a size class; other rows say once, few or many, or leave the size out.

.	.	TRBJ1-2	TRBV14	CASSQEAEYGYTF	TGTGCCAGCAGCCAAGAGGCAGAGTATGGCTACACCTTC
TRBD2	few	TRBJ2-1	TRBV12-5	CASGLSGLAANEQFF	TGTGCTAGTGGTTTGTCCGGACTAGCAGCCAATGAGCAGTTCTTC
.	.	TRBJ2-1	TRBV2	CASSVNRYNEQFF	TGTGCCAGCAGTGTTAACAGATACAATGAGCAGTTCTTC
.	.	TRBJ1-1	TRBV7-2	CASSLWVSNTEAFF	TGTGCCAGCAGCCTGTGGGTCTCGAACACTGAAGCTTTCTTT
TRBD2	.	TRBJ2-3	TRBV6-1	CASSLGGESTDTQYF	TGTGCCAGCAGTTTGGGGGGGGAGAGCACAGATACGCAGTATTTT
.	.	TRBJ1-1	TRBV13	CASSFRGGGTEAFF	TGTGCCAGCAGCTTTCGTGGAGGGGGCACTGAAGCTTTCTTT
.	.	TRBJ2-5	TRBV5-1	CASSQGRGQETQYF	TGCGCCAGCAGCCAGGGAAGGGGTCAAGAGACCCAGTACTTC
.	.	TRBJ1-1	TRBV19	CASSSGQSTEAFF	TGTGCCAGTAGCTCAGGGCAGAGCACTGAAGCTTTCTTT
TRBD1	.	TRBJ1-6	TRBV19	CASSISTGGSNSPLHF	TGTGCCAGTAGTATCTCGACAGGGGGCTCGAATTCACCCCTCCACTTT
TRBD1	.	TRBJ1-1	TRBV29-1	CSISGQGIEAFF	TGCAGCATCTCCGGACAGGGTATCGAAGCTTTCTTT
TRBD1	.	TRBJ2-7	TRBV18	CASSPRGTGGLEQYF	TGTGCCAGCTCACCACGTGGGACAGGGGGCCTCGAGCAGTACTTC
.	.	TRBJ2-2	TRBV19	CASRATGTGELFF	TGTGCCAGTCGAGCGACAGGTACCGGGGAGCTGTTTTTT
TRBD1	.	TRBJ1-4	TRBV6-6	CASSSGQGATNEKLFF	TGTGCCAGCAGTAGCGGACAGGGGGCAACTAATGAAAAACTGTTTTTT
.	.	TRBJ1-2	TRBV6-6	CASSYGEGSYGYTF	TGTGCCAGCAGTTATGGGGAAGGGAGCTATGGCTACACCTTC
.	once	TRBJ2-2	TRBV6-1	CASIPQGGTGELFF	TGTGCCAGCATCCCCCAGGGAGGCACCGGGGAGCTGTTTTTT
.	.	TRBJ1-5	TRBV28	CASSSTGTGYQPQHF	TGTGCCAGCAGTTCCACCGGGACGGGATATCAGCCCCAGCATTTT
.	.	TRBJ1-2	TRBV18	CASSTTRDPNYGYTF	TGTGCCAGCTCAACCACCCGGGACCCTAACTATGGCTACACCTTC
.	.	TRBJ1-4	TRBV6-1	CASKWSAGDEKLFF	TGTGCCAGCAAGTGGTCGGCAGGGGATGAAAAACTGTTTTTT
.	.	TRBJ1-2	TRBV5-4	CASRPPGQPNYGYTF	TGTGCCAGCAGGCCACCGGGACAACCTAACTATGGCTACACCTTC
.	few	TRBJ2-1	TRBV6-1	CASRSIHNEQFF	TGTGCCAGCAGGAGCATTCACAATGAGCAGTTCTTC
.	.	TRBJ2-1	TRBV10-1	CASSERRDGNEQFF	TGCGCCAGCAGTGAACGGCGTGACGGAAATGAGCAGTTCTTC
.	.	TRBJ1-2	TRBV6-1	CATSGFFNYGYTF	TGTGCCACATCAGGCTTCTTTAACTATGGCTACACCTTC
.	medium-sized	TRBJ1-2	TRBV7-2	CASSPDSNYGYTF	TGTGCCAGCAGCCCCGACAGTAACTATGGCTACACCTTC
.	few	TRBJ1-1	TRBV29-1	CSVGDTRNTEAFF	TGCAGCGTTGGAGACACAAGGAACACTGAAGCTTTCTTT
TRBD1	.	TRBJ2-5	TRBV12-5	CASGLGRTGPYQETQYF	TGTGCTAGTGGTTTGGGTCGGACAGGGCCCTACCAAGAGACCCAGTACTTC
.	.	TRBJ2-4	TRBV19	CASSSLGNIQYF	TGTGCCAGTAGTAGCCTCGGAAACATTCAGTACTTC
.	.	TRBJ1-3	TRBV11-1	CASSNPGTSGNTIYF	TGTGCCAGCTCCAACCCCGGGACAAGTGGAAACACCATATATTTT
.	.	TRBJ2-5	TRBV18	CASSPPGQRETQYF	TGTGCCAGCTCACCACCGGGGCAGCGGGAGACCCAGTACTTC
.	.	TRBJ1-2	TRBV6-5	CASSPDDSGGYTF	TGTGCCAGCAGCCCAGACGACAGTGGAGGCTACACCTTC
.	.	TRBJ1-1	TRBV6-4	CASSEIEGASAFF	TGTGCCAGCAGTGAAATAGAGGGCGCGTCCGCTTTCTTT
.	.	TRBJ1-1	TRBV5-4	CASSSTENTEAFF	TGTGCCAGCAGTAGTACAGAGAACACTGAAGCTTTCTTT
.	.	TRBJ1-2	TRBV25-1	CASSEFGTAYGYTF	TGTGCCAGCAGTGAATTTGGGACGGCCTATGGCTACACCTTC
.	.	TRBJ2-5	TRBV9	CASSEGSLAQETQYF	TGTGCCAGCAGCGAGGGGTCGCTCGCCCAAGAGACCCAGTACTTC
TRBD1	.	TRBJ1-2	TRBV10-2	CASSATGGYTF	TGCGCCAGCAGTGCGACAGGGGGCTACACCTTC
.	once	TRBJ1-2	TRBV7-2	CASSSQIGGANYGYTF	TGTGCCAGCAGCTCGCAAATAGGGGGGGCTAACTATGGCTACACCTTC
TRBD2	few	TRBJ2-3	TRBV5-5	CASSLTSGATDTQYF	TGTGCCAGCAGCTTAACTAGCGGGGCCACAGATACGCAGTATTTT